Sequencing of this T cell receptor beta chain was carried out in a study of breast tumors, draining lymph nodes, adjacent tissues. CDR3 length equals 17 residues. V shed 8 bases and J shed 6 bases, with 29 bases lying between them. Looked up from germline, CDR1 is MNHNS and CDR2 is SASEGT. One entry per CDR3 protein results from TCRdb running MiXCR on the multiplex PCR reads. The sample has 30,000 to 40,000 distinct CDR3 sequences; 36% are singletons. This clonotype was seen ten or more times. The sequence came from a female donor with breast cancer. Some clones in this sample may be carry-over from other donors' samples. The sample comprised breast tumor tissue. The chain couples TRBV6-1 to TRBJ2-7, with D possibly matching TRBD2 (5 bases). CDR3 DNA: TGTGCCAGCTGCCCCGGGTGGGCCCGCGGGCCGTCAATCGAGCAGTACTTC. This gives the protein CASCPGWARGPSIEQYF.